This T cell receptor (beta chain) emerged from a study of glioma-infiltrating T cells after dendritic cell vaccination. The time point: after dendritic cell vaccination, including at tumor progression/relapse. No glioblastoma patient carried an isocitrate dehydrogenase mutation. Study-level results: Patients with more pretreatment TILs had longer time to progression and survival. Complete blood and tumor specimen sets were limited to few patients.

Produced via immunoSEQ multiplex PCR; TCRdb's table is partial and in-frame only. The sample yields more than 85,000 clones, around 90% seen once. The V gene lost 4 bases and the J gene lost 2 bases, with 14 bases spanning the gap. This CDR3 region has 16 residues. Germline V gene sequence: CDR1 MGHRA, CDR2 YSYEKL. As to this clone: Antigen: not known.

The sample consisted of blood, taken after dendritic cell vaccination. The chain employs TRBV4-1 and TRBJ2-2; tentative D call: TRBD2 (7 bases). This TCR derives from a human donor with glioblastoma. CDR3 nucleotides: TGCGCCAGCAGCCTACCGGGGGGCGACAACACCGGGGAGCTGTTTTTT. Encoded protein: CASSLPGGDNTGELFF.